One sample yielded the 27 T cell receptor beta chains listed below, sequenced in a study of blood T cell repertoires in COVID-19. The assay was immunoSEQ multiplex PCR, and TCRdb's table has in-frame clones only and misses some. The table shows about 270,000 clones, with around nine tenths occurring only once. Sample: peripheral blood. These receptors all stem from a man between 35 and 55 years old with active or convalescent COVID-19.

The chain carries TRBV5-6 and TRBJ2-2; 7 nucleotides line up with TRBD2. J was trimmed by 3 bases and V by 1 base; bases with no gene match: 3. The germline CDR1 and CDR2 sequences are SGHDT and YYEEEE. This CDR3 spans 15 amino acids. Here the CDR3 reads CASSLKRDYTGELFF. The CDR3 nucleotides are TGTGCCAGCAGCTTGAAGCGGGACTACACCGGGGAGCTGTTTTTT.

V and J are TRBV12-3 or TRBV12-4 and TRBJ2-3, with D possibly matching TRBD1 (5 bases). V lost 5 bases and J lost 7, with 10 bases in between. CDR3 length: 12 residues. The chain's CDR3 is CASSPQENTQYF. The CDR3 coding sequence is TGTGCCAGCAGTCCACAGGAGAATACGCAGTATTTT.

This rearrangement joins TRBV5-5 to TRBJ1-2; no clear D gene. The germline gives CDR1 SGHKS, CDR2 YYEKEE (reference sequence). The CDR3 has 13 amino acids. V shed 0 bases and J shed 6 bases, with 9 bases lying between them. In nucleotides, the CDR3 is TGTGCCAGCAGCTTGGGCAGATCCGATGGCTACACCTTC. It yields the protein CASSLGRSDGYTF.

In nucleotides, the CDR3 is TGTGCCAGCAGCTTACAGAACCGAGGCGGAGATACGCAGTATTTT. It yields the protein CASSLQNRGGDTQYF. The chain couples TRBV7-9 to TRBJ2-3; D gene unclear. Trimming removed 2 bases at V and 5 bases at J, with 14 bases between. The germline gives CDR1 SEHNR, CDR2 FQNEAQ (reference sequence). This CDR3 is 15 amino acids long.

The CDR3 here is CASSDRKGVTTEAFF. In DNA, the CDR3 is TGCGCCAGCAGTGATAGAAAGGGGGTTACCACTGAAGCTTTCTTT. The J gene is TRBJ1-1, the V gene TRBV10-2; the D gene is possibly TRBD1 (6 bases). Germline loops: CDR1 WSHSY, CDR2 SAAADI. This CDR3 is built from 15 residues. Trimming took off 3 bases at V and 4 bases at J, with 15 bases between the two ends.

The chain joins TRBV15 to TRBJ2-5; weak D call: TRBD2 (5 bases). The germline CDR1 and CDR2 sequences are LNHNV and YYDKDF (reference sequence). CDR3 size: 15 residues. The V and J ends lost 5 bases and 1 base respectively, with 14 bases between them. For the CDR3, the DNA is TGTGCCACCAGCGGTAGCCGGGAACCCCAAGAGACCCAGTACTTC. Amino acid sequence: CATSGSREPQETQYF.

With respect to this clone: A much larger clone lies a single base off, so this may be a read error. The gene calls are TRBV27 and TRBJ1-1, with D possibly being TRBD1 (5 bases). This CDR3 spans 16 amino acids. Trimming removed 4 bases at V and 7 bases at J, with 22 bases between. CDR1 and CDR2 from the germline V gene are MNHEY and SMNVEV (reference sequence). CDR3 sequence reads: CASSYSRGGKGNEAFF. The CDR3 region has the DNA TGTGCCAGCAGTTACTCCCGGGGGGGGAAAGGCAATGAAGCTTTCTTT.

The gene calls are TRBV6-5 and TRBJ1-4; TRBD1 might be the D (5 bases). The V gene's germline CDR1 is MNHEY and CDR2 SVGAGI. The V end lost 5 bases, the J end lost 11 bases, and 12 bases lay between the germline ends. The CDR3 consists of 12 residues. As DNA, the CDR3 is TGTGCCAGCAGTACACAGGAGGGGAAACTGTTTTTT. The encoded protein is CASSTQEGKLFF.

The V gene is TRBV7-9, the J gene TRBJ2-3; D remains ambiguous. With 7 bases removed from V and 0 bases from J, the gap between germline ends came to 11 bases. CDR3 length: 14 residues. Germline V gene sequence: CDR1 SEHNR, CDR2 FQNEAQ (reference sequence). CDR3 residues: CASTHPTSTDTQYF. The CDR3 DNA reads TGTGCCAGCACACACCCGACTAGCACAGATACGCAGTATTTT. The complete variable domain, with remaining parts taken from reference TRBV7-9 and TRBJ2-3, reads DTGVSQNPRHKITKRGQNVTFRCDPISEHNRLYWYRQTLGQGPEFLTYFQNEAQLEKSRLLSDRFSAERPKGSFSTLEIQRTEQGDSAMYLCASTHPTSTDTQYFGPGTRLTVL.

The J gene is TRBJ2-7, the V gene TRBV14; TRBD2 might be the D (6 bases). The CDR3 sequence is 16 residues long. Trimming removed 1 base at V and 5 bases at J, with 18 bases between. From germline, CDR1 is SGHDN and CDR2 FVKESK. Here the CDR3 DNA reads TGTGCCAGCAGCCAAGCCAAGGGGATAGGGACTCACGAGCAGTACTTC. Its translation: CASSQAKGIGTHEQYF.

This clone was observed a few times. The chain recombines TRBV7-9 with TRBJ1-4, with 7 nucleotides matching TRBD1. V trimming: 5 bases; J trimming: 3 bases; junction bases outside the gene matches: 9. CDR3 length: 16 amino acids. The germline gives CDR1 SEHNR, CDR2 FQNEAQ (reference sequence). The CDR3 loop reads CASSQGRGTANEKLFF. CDR3 coding DNA: TGTGCCAGCAGCCAGGGTCGGGGGACAGCTAATGAAAAACTGTTTTTT. Combining the CDR3 with reference TRBV7-9 and TRBJ1-4 gives the whole variable domain DTGVSQNPRHKITKRGQNVTFRCDPISEHNRLYWYRQTLGQGPEFLTYFQNEAQLEKSRLLSDRFSAERPKGSFSTLEIQRTEQGDSAMYLCASSQGRGTANEKLFFGSGTQLSVL.

This chain joins TRBV5-4 and TRBJ2-1; 9 bases are a match to TRBD1. V dropped 6 bases and J dropped 5; count of bases not matched to a gene: 21. Germline loops: CDR1 SGHNT, CDR2 YYREEE (reference sequence). The CDR3 is made up of 19 amino acids. The CDR3 DNA reads TGTGCCAGCACCATCTTAAGGACAGGGGAAATTGGGGGAAACAATGAGCAGTTCTTC. Protein sequence: CASTILRTGEIGGNNEQFF.

The chain couples TRBV5-4 to TRBJ2-1, with TRBD1 matching 7 bases. There are 15 residues in the CDR3. Per germline, CDR1 SGHNT and CDR2 YYREEE (reference sequence). After removal of 4 bases from V and 6 bases from J, the junction contained 10 bases not matched to a gene. CDR3 region: CASSLTGPRRNEQFF. CDR3 in DNA: TGTGCCAGCAGCCTGACAGGGCCCAGACGCAATGAGCAGTTCTTC. The full variable domain, in which reference TRBV5-4 and TRBJ2-1 provide the parts outside the CDR3, is ETGVTQSPTHLIKTRGQQVTLRCSSQSGHNTVSWYQQALGQGPQFIFQYYREEENGRGNFPPRFSGLQFPNYSSELNVNALELDDSALYLCASSLTGPRRNEQFFGPGTRLTVL.

The gene calls are TRBV28 and TRBJ2-1; 9 bases are a match to TRBD2. The CDR3 totals 15 residues. Germline values: CDR1 MDHEN, CDR2 SYDVKM. The trim removed 8 bases at V and 4 bases at J, leaving 9 bases unmatched. The CDR3 sequence is CASLVFSGGYNEQFF. In nucleotides, the CDR3 is TGTGCCAGCTTGGTTTTTAGCGGGGGATACAATGAGCAGTTCTTC.

The chain is built from TRBV28 and TRBJ1-2; D gene unclear. The V end lost 2 bases, the J end lost 7 bases, and 20 bases lay between the germline ends. The CDR3 is made up of 16 amino acids. Germline V gene sequence: CDR1 MDHEN, CDR2 SYDVKM. DNA of the CDR3: TGTGCCAGCAGTTTAGACCCGTCCGGAGTAGTGAGTGGCTACACCTTC. Residues: CASSLDPSGVVSGYTF.

This clone showed up just once. The chain is built from TRBV6-5 and TRBJ2-5; 7 nucleotides match TRBD2. With 4 bases clipped from V and 2 bases from J, the junction kept 7 bases outside the gene matches. From germline, CDR1 is MNHEY and CDR2 SVGAGI. This CDR3 spans 15 amino acids. The CDR3 sequence is CASSFLRRGQETQYF. In nucleotides, the CDR3 is TGTGCCAGCAGTTTTTTAAGGCGGGGGCAAGAGACCCAGTACTTC.

This sequence joins TRBV12-5 and TRBJ2-2; TRBD1 matches 11 bases. The length of the CDR3 is 16 residues. V was clipped by 5 bases and J by 3 bases; unmatched bases: 5. CDR1 is LGHNT, CDR2 FRNRAP, per germline. The CDR3 DNA is TGTGCTAGTGGTGTCGGGACAGGGGGTGACACCGGGGAGCTGTTTTTT. Translation: CASGVGTGGDTGELFF.

Details on this clone: Other DNA sequences within the sample encode an identical CDR3. The chain joins TRBV6-5 to TRBJ2-2, with TRBD2 as a possible D gene (7 bases). The V and J ends lost 2 bases and 5 bases respectively, with 12 bases between them. Per the germline V gene, CDR1 is MNHEY and CDR2 is SVGAGI. This CDR3 is built from 15 residues. This CDR3 is CASSYGGAGTGELFF. The CDR3 region has the DNA TGTGCCAGCAGTTACGGGGGGGCCGGGACCGGGGAGCTGTTTTTT.

The chain has TRBV27 and TRBJ2-1; the D gene is possibly TRBD2 (5 bases). The CDR3 extends over 16 amino acids. The V gene's germline CDR1 is MNHEY and CDR2 SMNVEV (reference sequence). Trimming removed 0 bases at V and 6 bases at J, with 15 bases between. The CDR3 here is CASSLSGGPLPNEQFF. In nucleotides, the CDR3 is TGTGCCAGCAGTTTATCCGGCGGGCCTCTCCCCAATGAGCAGTTCTTC.

The V and J genes are TRBV28 and TRBJ2-7, with a weak D call TRBD2 (6 bases). The germline gives CDR1 MDHEN, CDR2 SYDVKM. V lost 3 bases, J lost 4 bases, and 16 bases lay in between. CDR3 length equals 15 residues. CDR3 loop: CASSLGGQALYEQYF. CDR3 DNA: TGTGCCAGCAGTTTGGGGGGTCAGGCTCTTTACGAGCAGTACTTC.

This sequence joins TRBV19 and TRBJ2-1, with 8 positions matching TRBD2. Germline assignment: CDR1 LNHDA and CDR2 SQIVND (reference sequence). The CDR3 has 16 residues. With V trimmed by 2 bases and J by 4 bases, 7 bases remained unmatched. This chain's CDR3 is CASSISSGSGYNEQFF. The DNA of the CDR3 is TGTGCCAGTAGTATATCTAGCGGGTCAGGATACAATGAGCAGTTCTTC.

CDR3 protein: CASSLGLAMEAFF. The CDR3 coding sequence is TGCGCCAGCAGCCTAGGACTGGCCATGGAAGCTTTCTTT. The rearrangement uses TRBV5-1 and TRBJ1-1; D is uncertain. V was shortened by 4 bases and J by 8 bases, with 15 bases between the two germline ends. Germline CDR1 and CDR2: SGHRS and YFSETQ. This CDR3 is built from 13 residues.

The chain employs TRBV14 and TRBJ1-6; 9 nucleotides line up with TRBD1. V trimming: 4 bases; J trimming: 7 bases; junction bases outside the gene matches: 5. The CDR3 runs 15 residues. Germline CDR1 is SGHDN and CDR2 is FVKESK. CDR3: CASSPQGAVNSPLHF. CDR3 bases: TGTGCCAGCAGCCCACAGGGGGCGGTGAATTCACCCCTCCACTTT.

The J gene is TRBJ2-1, the V gene TRBV9, with TRBD2 identical over 12 bases. CDR1 is SGDLS, CDR2 YYNGEE, per germline. This CDR3 comprises 16 residues. Trimming at V came to 1 base and at J to 7 bases, leaving 6 bases not matched to a gene. In DNA form, the CDR3 reads TGTGCCAGCAGCGTAAGTCTAGCGGGAGGGCGGAATGAGCAGTTCTTC. This gives the protein CASSVSLAGGRNEQFF.

J is TRBJ1-1 and V is TRBV15; possible D gene TRBD1, 6 bases. The CDR3 has 16 residues. Germline V gene lookup returns CDR1 LNHNV and CDR2 YYDKDF (reference sequence). Trimming cost V 8 bases and J 4 bases, with 23 bases left between them. The CDR3 loop reads CATGRGAAGSGTEAFF. The CDR3 DNA follows: TGTGCCACCGGACGGGGGGCGGCCGGATCGGGCACTGAAGCTTTCTTT.

The count of this clone is one. The chain carries TRBV7-9 and TRBJ2-1, with TRBD2 matching 11 bases. V lost 5 bases and J lost 6; bases outside the gene matches: 6. The CDR3 runs 15 residues. CDR1 is SEHNR, CDR2 FQNEAQ, per germline (reference sequence). The CDR3 DNA follows: TGTGCCAGCAGCGCTACTAGCGGGGGCCTCAATGAGCAGTTCTTC. It yields the protein CASSATSGGLNEQFF.

The chain is built from TRBV4-1 and TRBJ2-2; a possible D gene is TRBD2 (7 bases). The germline gives CDR1 MGHRA, CDR2 YSYEKL. V was trimmed by 0 bases and J by 2 bases, leaving 13 bases between them. The CDR3 runs 17 residues. The CDR3: CASSQDIGGANTGELFF. Written as DNA, the CDR3 is TGCGCCAGCAGCCAAGATATAGGGGGGGCCAACACCGGGGAGCTGTTTTTT.